A selection of T cell receptor beta chains follows, all from one sample in a study of blood T cell repertoires in COVID-19. Some clones are missing from TCRdb's copy, which holds only in-frame ones; the method was immunoSEQ multiplex PCR. The data contain around 380,000 clones, about 80% of them singletons. Material: peripheral blood. Receptors were obtained from a human donor with acute or convalescent COVID-19. The donor label of this sample is uncertain. The CDR3 runs from the conserved cysteine through the conserved F or W. Each record gives: J gene, V gene, D gene, clone size, CDR3 protein, CDR3 DNA. The D gene is left open where the match is weak. Some rows have no size entry. The others give once, few or many, or a class for an expanded clone.

>TRBJ2-1|TRBV5-1|NA|NA
CASSLVASAYNEQFF
TGCGCCAGCAGCTTGGTAGCGTCGGCCTACAATGAGCAGTTCTTC
>TRBJ1-1|TRBV7-8|NA|NA
CASSLDLGATTEAFF
TGTGCCAGCAGCTTAGATCTGGGGGCAACCACTGAAGCTTTCTTT
>TRBJ1-2|TRBV5-5|NA|NA
CASSLDLISYGYTF
TGTGCCAGCAGCTTGGACCTTATCAGCTATGGCTACACCTTC
>TRBJ1-5|TRBV30|NA|NA
CAWSGPGQPQHF
TGTGCCTGGAGTGGCCCCGGTCAGCCCCAGCATTTT
>TRBJ2-6|TRBV19|NA|many
CASKEQGKSGANVLTF
TGTGCCAGTAAGGAGCAGGGAAAAAGTGGGGCCAACGTCCTGACTTTC
>TRBJ2-2|TRBV2|NA|NA
CASQVELNTGELFF
TGTGCCAGCCAAGTGGAGTTAAACACCGGGGAGCTGTTTTTT
>TRBJ2-7|TRBV23-1|NA|NA
CASSQFGPGIYEQYF
TGCGCCAGCAGTCAATTCGGTCCAGGGATCTACGAGCAGTACTTC
>TRBJ2-1|TRBV6-5|NA|once
CASTGTGFTEQFF
TGTGCCAGCACCGGTACAGGTTTTACCGAGCAGTTCTTC
>TRBJ1-1|TRBV2|TRBD1|NA
CARGTGFSRAEAFF
TGTGCCAGGGGGACAGGGTTCTCTAGGGCCGAAGCTTTCTTT
>TRBJ1-2|TRBV12-3/TRBV12-4|NA|NA
CASSFSRSYGYTF
TGTGCCAGCAGTTTCTCCAGGTCCTATGGCTACACCTTC
>TRBJ1-6|TRBV12-3/TRBV12-4|NA|NA
CASSRQFSSPLHF
TGTGCCAGCAGTAGACAGTTTTCTTCACCCCTCCACTTT
>TRBJ2-3|TRBV18|NA|NA
CASSPSVGSSTDTQYF
TGTGCCAGCTCGCCCTCGGTCGGGTCTAGCACAGATACGCAGTATTTT
>TRBJ1-1|TRBV7-2|TRBD1|few
CASSPRLGGGDTEAFF
TGTGCCAGCAGCCCCCGGTTAGGGGGCGGTGACACTGAAGCTTTCTTT
>TRBJ1-1|TRBV19|NA|NA
CASRARANTEAFF
TGTGCCAGTAGGGCGAGGGCGAACACTGAAGCTTTCTTT
>TRBJ1-4|TRBV4-1|NA|NA
CASSQDAQFNEKLFF
TGCGCCAGCAGCCAAGATGCACAGTTTAATGAAAAACTGTTTTTT
>TRBJ2-1|TRBV10-3|TRBD2|NA
CAVGLALYNEQFF
TGTGCCGTCGGACTAGCGCTATACAATGAGCAGTTCTTC
>TRBJ1-1|TRBV28|TRBD1|NA
CASSRGGTGGHTEAFF
TGTGCCAGCAGCCGGGGCGGGACAGGGGGACACACTGAAGCTTTCTTT
>TRBJ2-5|TRBV10-2|NA|NA
CASKGWTDQETQYF
TGCGCCAGCAAGGGATGGACAGACCAAGAGACCCAGTACTTC
>TRBJ2-4|TRBV21-1|NA|NA
CASSKVGQGIPNIQYF
NA
>TRBJ2-5|TRBV10-1|TRBD2|NA
CASSELPFGLAGGGTQYF
TGCGCCAGCAGTGAGTTACCCTTTGGACTAGCGGGAGGCGGGACCCAGTACTTC
>TRBJ2-1|TRBV30|NA|NA
CAWRWSGYGEQFF
TGTGCCTGGAGATGGTCCGGGTACGGTGAGCAGTTCTTC
>TRBJ1-2|TRBV3-1/TRBV3-2|NA|NA
CASSQGTAYGYTF
TGTGCCAGCAGCCAAGGGACAGCCTATGGCTACACCTTC
>TRBJ2-1|TRBV11-2|NA|NA
CASSLATGKQSNEQFF
TGTGCCAGCAGCTTAGCAACCGGAAAACAGAGCAATGAGCAGTTCTTC
>TRBJ2-7|TRBV28|NA|NA
CASSLQGFHEQYF
TGTGCCAGCAGTTTACAGGGCTTCCACGAGCAGTACTTC
>TRBJ2-5|TRBV6-6|TRBD2|few
CASSRGLAEETQYF
TGTGCCAGCAGTAGGGGACTAGCGGAAGAGACCCAGTACTTC
>TRBJ1-2|TRBV19|TRBD1|NA
CASSAQGQESDTF
TGTGCCAGTAGTGCACAAGGACAGGAATCAGACACCTTC
>TRBJ2-7|TRBV21-1|NA|NA
CASSKWSPRGEQYF
TGTGCCAGCAGCAAATGGTCCCCCCGAGGGGAGCAGTACTTC
>TRBJ1-4|TRBV5-6|TRBD1|NA
CASSQGAGGNEKLFF
TGTGCCAGCAGCCAGGGGGCAGGGGGGAATGAAAAACTGTTTTTT
>TRBJ1-6|TRBV6-5|NA|NA
CASGGGYNSPLHF
TGTGCCAGCGGGGGGGGGTATAATTCACCCCTCCACTTT
>TRBJ1-1|TRBV6-2/TRBV6-3|NA|NA
CASSFQNTEAFF
TGTGCCAGCAGTTTCCAGAACACTGAAGCTTTCTTT
>TRBJ2-3|TRBV27|TRBD1|NA
CASSFSVGQGPVADTQYF
TGTGCCAGCAGTTTTTCAGTGGGACAGGGGCCGGTAGCAGATACGCAGTATTTT
>TRBJ1-1|TRBV14|TRBD1|NA
CASSPLKKNWRQQLTGDEAFF
TGTGCCAGCAGCCCTCTAAAAAAAAATTGGCGACAGCAGCTCACAGGGGATGAAGCTTTCTTT
>TRBJ1-5|TRBV4-1|NA|NA
CASSQDWGGRNQPQHF
TGCGCCAGCAGCCAAGATTGGGGGGGGCGTAATCAGCCCCAGCATTTT
>TRBJ1-2|TRBV2|TRBD1|NA
CASSEVTGAIGGYTF
TGTGCCAGCAGTGAGGTTACAGGGGCCATAGGTGGCTACACCTTC
>TRBJ1-1|TRBV18|NA|NA
CASSPPKFRNDTEAFF
TGTGCCAGCTCACCCCCCAAGTTCAGGAACGACACTGAAGCTTTCTTT
>TRBJ2-2|TRBV5-1|TRBD1|NA
CASSNRGNLNTGELFF
TGCGCCAGCAGCAACAGGGGTAATCTCAACACCGGGGAGCTGTTTTTT
>TRBJ2-7|TRBV5-1|TRBD1|NA
CASSLGQGNYEQYF
TGCGCCAGCAGCTTGGGACAGGGAAACTACGAGCAGTACTTC
>TRBJ2-1|TRBV19|NA|few
CASSIFGSSYNEQFF
TGTGCCAGTAGTATATTCGGGAGCTCCTACAATGAGCAGTTCTTC
>TRBJ1-1|TRBV7-2|TRBD1|NA
CASSFVTGGNTEAFF
TGTGCCAGCAGCTTCGTCACAGGGGGGAACACTGAAGCTTTCTTT
>TRBJ2-7|TRBV7-6|NA|NA
CASSLAAGETYEQYF
TGTGCCAGCAGCTTAGCAGCGGGCGAGACCTACGAGCAGTACTTC
>TRBJ2-1|TRBV27|TRBD1|NA
CASRWTGPNNEQFF
TGTGCCAGCAGATGGACAGGACCCAACAATGAGCAGTTCTTC
>TRBJ1-4|TRBV7-9|NA|NA
CASSLDGGNYEKLFF
TGTGCCAGCAGCTTAGATGGGGGCAATTATGAAAAACTGTTTTTT